The present entry profiles one T cell receptor (beta chain) with its context. The entry originates in a study of cytotoxic CD8 clonotypes in ibrutinib-treated CLL. Sequencing used immunoSEQ multiplex PCR; TCRdb keeps in-frame clones, though not all of them. The sample lists about 140,000 clones, approximately 77% occurring once. Germline CDR1 is DFQATT and CDR2 is SNEGSKA (reference sequence). V was clipped by 2 bases and J by 6 bases, with 5 bases between them. The CDR3 totals 10 residues. V usage is TRBV20-1 and J usage is TRBJ2-7; D is unresolved. This specimen was PBMCs, taken after 12 months of ibrutinib treatment. The clonotype originates from a human donor with chronic lymphocytic leukemia. The DNA of the CDR3 is TGCAGTGCTAGAACTTTCGAGCAGTACTTC. This encodes CSARTFEQYF.